This is a list of T cell receptor beta chains from one sample in a study of regulatory T cells in long-lasting Graves disease. Each CDR3 protein gets one entry after TCRdb re-called the multiplex PCR reads with MiXCR. The table has about 400,000 distinct CDR3 sequences, around 15% seen once. The same data also contributed to another study, on T cells in Graves' hyperthyroidism and ophthalmopathy.

This material consisted of peripheral blood mononuclear cells (PBMCs), taken at new diagnosis, from a patient treated with antithyroid drugs. The receptors were sampled from a woman under 30 with Graves disease. CDR3s include the opening cysteine and the closing phenylalanine or tryptophan. The D gene is left open where the match is weak. Some rows mark clone size as missing; the rest say once, few, many or name a class of expanded clone.

d_call j_call v_call clone_size cdr3_nt cdr3_aa
NA TRBJ2-5 TRBV5-1 few TGCGCCAGCAACCCCCATTCGGGCGCAGAGGAGACCCAGTACTTC CASNPHSGAEETQYF
NA TRBJ2-2 TRBV18 many TGTGCCAGCTCACGGACAGCAACCGGGGAGCTGTTTTTT CASSRTATGELFF
NA TRBJ2-1 TRBV27 many TGTGCCAGCAGGATGACAGGCTCCTACAATGAGCAGTTCTTC CASRMTGSYNEQFF
TRBD1 TRBJ1-6 TRBV9 many TGTGCCAGCAGCGGGACAGGGGATTCACCCCTCCACTTT CASSGTGDSPLHF
NA TRBJ1-2 TRBV6-2/TRBV6-3 few TGTGCCAGCAGTGAAGGGCACGATAGGGATGGCTACACCTTC CASSEGHDRDGYTF
NA TRBJ2-5 TRBV28 many TGTGCCAGCAGTTTATTGGGACTCCGAGAGACCCAGTACTTC CASSLLGLRETQYF
TRBD1 TRBJ1-5 TRBV2 NA TGTGCCAGCAGTGGGGTGACAGGGGGGAATCAGCCCCAGCATTTT CASSGVTGGNQPQHF
NA TRBJ2-2 TRBV12-3/TRBV12-4 many TGTGCCAGCATCCCCCTAAGAGGGAATCGACCCGGGGAGCTGTTTTTT CASIPLRGNRPGELFF
NA TRBJ1-2 TRBV12-3/TRBV12-4 NA TGTGCCAGCAGTTTAGAGTCTGGGTTTGGCTACACCTTC CASSLESGFGYTF
TRBD2 TRBJ2-7 TRBV6-9 NA TGTGCCAGCAGTTACGGTGGGAGCGGGGCCTACGAGCAGTACTTC CASSYGGSGAYEQYF
NA TRBJ2-7 TRBV2 many TGTGCCAGTAAACAGGGGACTTACGAGCAGTACTTC CASKQGTYEQYF
NA TRBJ2-2 TRBV7-9 many TGTGCCAGCAGCTTATACTTCTACAGGTCGGGCGGGGAGCTGTTTTTT CASSLYFYRSGGELFF
TRBD1 TRBJ2-1 TRBV2 NA TGTGCCAGCAGTTTGTCCGGGACAGGGGACAATGAGCAGTTCTTC CASSLSGTGDNEQFF
TRBD1 TRBJ2-1 TRBV28 many TGTGCCAGCAGCCCCGAAACAGGGGGCCGACGGTACTACAATGAGCAGTTCTTC CASSPETGGRRYYNEQFF
NA TRBJ2-7 TRBV6-2/TRBV6-3 many TGTGCCAGCAGTTCCCAGAGGGCCACCTACGAGCAGTACTTC CASSSQRATYEQYF
NA TRBJ1-1 TRBV7-9 many TGTGCCAGCAGCTTAACGTCGGGAATAAGCAGTATAGCTTTCTTT CASSLTSGISSIAFF
NA TRBJ1-2 TRBV3-1 many TGTGCCAGCAGCCAAGGAGGTTATGGCTACACCTTC CASSQGGYGYTF
NA TRBJ2-1 TRBV11-2 NA TGTGCCAGCACCTCCTACAATAAGCAGTTCTTC CASTSYNKQFF
NA TRBJ2-3 TRBV30 NA TGTGCCAGTAGTATCATGGACAGCAGCACAGATACGCAGTATTTT CASSIMDSSTDTQYF
NA TRBJ2-3 TRBV11-2 many TGTGCCAGCACCTGGGGGGCGGCAACTAGCACAGATACGCAGTATTTT CASTWGAATSTDTQYF
TRBD1 TRBJ1-1 TRBV6-1 many TGTGCCAGCAGAGGGACAGGGTTACATGGGACTGAAGCTTTCTTT CASRGTGLHGTEAFF
NA TRBJ2-5 TRBV7-3 NA TGTGCCAGCAGCTTAGGAGTAGCCAAGGGAGAGACCCAGTACTTC CASSLGVAKGETQYF
TRBD2 TRBJ2-1 TRBV7-9 many TGTGCCAGCAGCTTAGACGCAGCGGGGAGCTCCTACAATGAGCAGTTCTTC CASSLDAAGSSYNEQFF
NA TRBJ2-5 TRBV7-6 NA TGTGCCAGCAGCCCTAGGCTCGAGACCCAGTACTTC CASSPRLETQYF
TRBD2 TRBJ2-1 TRBV20-1 NA TGCAGTGCTTACTTACTAGCGGGTAGCTCCTACAATGAGCAGTTCTTC CSAYLLAGSSYNEQFF
TRBD1 TRBJ1-5 TRBV2 many TGTGCCAGCAGTGATGGGGACAGAGATCAGCCCCAGCATTTT CASSDGDRDQPQHF
NA TRBJ1-2 TRBV5-5 NA TGTGCCAGCAGCTTGCGAATTAGGACAGCCGAACTGGACTATGGCTACACCTTC CASSLRIRTAELDYGYTF
NA TRBJ2-2 TRBV27 NA TGTGCCAGCATCTCCGCCGGGGAGCTGTTTTTT CASISAGELFF
TRBD1 TRBJ1-6 TRBV5-8 many TGTGCCAGCAGGCTGGACAGGTCTAATTCACCCCTCCACTTT CASRLDRSNSPLHF
NA TRBJ2-5 TRBV5-1 NA TGCGCCAGCAGCGGGGGAGGTGGAGAGACCCAGTACTTC CASSGGGGETQYF
NA TRBJ2-4 TRBV20-1 many TGCAGTGCGACGCCCACCCAGGGGAACATTCAGTACTTC CSATPTQGNIQYF
NA TRBJ2-3 TRBV24-1 NA TGTGCCACCAGTGATTCCCCCCTCCAGGGGAGCACAGATACGCAGTATTTT CATSDSPLQGSTDTQYF
TRBD1 TRBJ2-2 TRBV7-9 NA TGTGCCAGCATACTTCCAACGACGGGACAGGCGAACACCGGGGAGCTGTTTTTT CASILPTTGQANTGELFF
NA TRBJ1-5 TRBV20-1 many TGCAGTGCTAGGGGGCCCACCGGCCAGCCCCAGCATTTT CSARGPTGQPQHF
NA TRBJ1-1 TRBV7-6 many TGTGCCAGCAGCTTAACGTTGTGGGACAACCGGGCTTTCTTT CASSLTLWDNRAFF
TRBD1 TRBJ2-1 TRBV20-1 many TGCAGTGCTAGAAGGGTGGGAGTCGGGACAGGAGGCTCCTACAATGAGCAGTTCTTC CSARRVGVGTGGSYNEQFF
NA TRBJ1-6 TRBV5-1 many TGCGCCAGCAGCTTGGGGCAGGACGGTTCACCCCTCCACTTT CASSLGQDGSPLHF
TRBD1 TRBJ1-2 TRBV10-3 many TGTGCCATCAGCCCGGCGGGGACAGCGGGCGGCTATGGCTACACCTTC CAISPAGTAGGYGYTF
TRBD2 TRBJ2-5 TRBV11-2 NA TGTGCCAGCAGCTTAGTAGGTAGCGGGGCCACGGTTGAGACCCAGTACTTC CASSLVGSGATVETQYF
NA TRBJ2-2 TRBV6-2/TRBV6-3 NA TGTGCCAGCAGTTCGGGGGTTTCTACCGGGGAGCTGTTTTTT CASSSGVSTGELFF
TRBD2 TRBJ2-5 TRBV30 many TGTGCCTGGAGCCTAGGGTCGGGAGGGGCTAAGACCCAGTACTTC CAWSLGSGGAKTQYF
NA TRBJ2-5 TRBV3-1 few TGTGCCAGCAGCCCTCACGGAATACGGGAGACCCAGTACTTC CASSPHGIRETQYF
NA TRBJ2-7 TRBV7-9 few TGTGCCAGCATCCAAGGGGCTCCCCCCCTCTACGAGCAGTACTTC CASIQGAPPLYEQYF
TRBD1 TRBJ2-7 TRBV28 many TGTGCCACCAGTTTCGGACAGGGCGCCTACGAGCAGTACTTC CATSFGQGAYEQYF
NA TRBJ2-5 TRBV27 NA TGTGCCAGCAGCCTAGATATCGGGGCAGAGACCCAGTACTTC CASSLDIGAETQYF
NA TRBJ2-2 TRBV12-3/TRBV12-4 many TGTGCCAGCAGTTTTAACGGGGCCGGGGAGCTGTTTTTT CASSFNGAGELFF
NA TRBJ2-7 TRBV6-1 many TGTGCCAGCAGTGAAGAGGTCAGCTCGTCTTCCTACGAGCAGTACTTC CASSEEVSSSSYEQYF
NA TRBJ1-2 TRBV6-1 few TGTGCCAGCAGTGAATCCACCTATGGCTACACCTTC CASSESTYGYTF
TRBD2 TRBJ2-1 TRBV9 many TGTGCCAGCAGCGTAGTTGCGGGGGATTTCTCCTACAATGAGCAGTTCTTC CASSVVAGDFSYNEQFF
NA TRBJ1-2 TRBV20-1 NA TGCAGTGCAGCAGGGGTGGGAGGCTACACCTTC CSAAGVGGYTF
TRBD2 TRBJ2-4 TRBV3-1 many TGTGCCAGCAGCCAAGGTTGGACTAGCGGGGCAGGTGGAAACATTCAGTACTTC CASSQGWTSGAGGNIQYF
NA TRBJ1-6 TRBV28 few TGTGCCAGCTGGAACAGGCAGTATAATTCACCCCTCCACTTT CASWNRQYNSPLHF
NA TRBJ2-6 TRBV28 many TGTGCCAGCAGCCCAGACAGCTCTGGGGCCAACGTCCTGACTTTC CASSPDSSGANVLTF
TRBD1 TRBJ1-5 TRBV20-1 NA TGCAGTGCTAGAGGACAGGGGGGGGGAGGCAATCAGCCCCAGCATTTT CSARGQGGGGNQPQHF
NA TRBJ1-6 TRBV9 NA TGTGCCAGCAGCGTTGGGCTATCTGGTTCACCCCTCCACTTT CASSVGLSGSPLHF
NA TRBJ1-5 TRBV28 many TGTGCCAGCAGTCCACGTCAGGGGTTGGGAAGCAATCAGCCCCAGCATTTT CASSPRQGLGSNQPQHF
TRBD1 TRBJ1-2 TRBV6-1 many TGTGCAAGCCGACCCGGACAGGGTACCTATGGCTACACCTTC CASRPGQGTYGYTF
TRBD1 TRBJ1-5 TRBV20-1 few TGCAGTGCTTTTAGACAGGGGATTAATCAGCCCCAGCATTTT CSAFRQGINQPQHF
TRBD1 TRBJ1-1 TRBV6-1 NA TGTGCCAGCAGTGAAGAGACAGGGGGCCAACGCTCGGACACTGAAGCTTTCTTT CASSEETGGQRSDTEAFF
TRBD1 TRBJ2-3 TRBV27 NA TGTGCCAGCAGTTTTGAAGGCGGGACAGGTACAGATACGCAGTATTTT CASSFEGGTGTDTQYF